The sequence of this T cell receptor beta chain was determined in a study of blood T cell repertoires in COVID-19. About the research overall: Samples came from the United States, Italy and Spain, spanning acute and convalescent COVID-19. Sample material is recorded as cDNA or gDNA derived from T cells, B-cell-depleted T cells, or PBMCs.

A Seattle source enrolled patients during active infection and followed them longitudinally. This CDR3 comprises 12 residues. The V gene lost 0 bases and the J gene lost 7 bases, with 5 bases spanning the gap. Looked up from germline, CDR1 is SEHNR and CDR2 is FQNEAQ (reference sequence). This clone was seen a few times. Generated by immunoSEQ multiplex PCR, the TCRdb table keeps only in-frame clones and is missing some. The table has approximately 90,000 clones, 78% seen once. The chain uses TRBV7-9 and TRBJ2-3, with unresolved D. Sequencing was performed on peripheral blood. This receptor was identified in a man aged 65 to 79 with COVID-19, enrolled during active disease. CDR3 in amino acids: CASSLALNTQYF. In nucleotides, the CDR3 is TGTGCCAGCAGCTTAGCTCTAAATACGCAGTATTTT.